These T cell receptor beta chains were read from a single sample in a study of OX40 agonist ivuxolimab in advanced cancers. Using immunoSEQ multiplex PCR, the repertoire was profiled, and TCRdb retains in-frame clones only, with some absent. Found here are roughly 66,000 clones, around 83% of them singletons; the top ten hold approximately 0.4%. Sequenced here: CD4+ or CD8+ T cells sorted from blood, sampled in a trial of the OX40 agonist ivuxolimab. All receptors come from an adult with an advanced solid tumor such as melanoma, head and neck, liver or kidney cancer. Each CDR3 is given with its conserved first and last residue. A D gene is named only where the DNA matches it firmly. Clone size appears in some rows only: once, few, many, or a class for an expanded clone.

j_call: TRBJ1-3; cdr3_length: 15; clone_size: -; d_call: -; v_call: TRBV7-2; cdr3_nt: TGTGCCAGCAGCGCAAGGGGACCGACGATGGACACCATATATTTT; cdr3_aa: CASSARGPTMDTIYF
j_call: TRBJ1-2; cdr3_length: 15; clone_size: -; d_call: -; v_call: TRBV6-5; cdr3_nt: TGTGCCAGCAGGATAACAGGAGTAGCTAACTATGGCTACACCTTC; cdr3_aa: CASRITGVANYGYTF
j_call: TRBJ1-2; cdr3_length: 12; clone_size: -; d_call: TRBD1; v_call: TRBV5-6; cdr3_nt: TGTGCCAGCAGCTTCCGGGACAGGGGCTACACCTTC; cdr3_aa: CASSFRDRGYTF
j_call: TRBJ1-5; cdr3_length: 15; clone_size: -; d_call: TRBD1; v_call: TRBV28; cdr3_nt: TGTGCCACCAGGGACCGGGACAGGGGTAATCAGCCCCAGCATTTT; cdr3_aa: CATRDRDRGNQPQHF
j_call: TRBJ2-1; cdr3_length: 12; clone_size: once; d_call: TRBD2; v_call: TRBV5-1; cdr3_nt: TGCGCCAGCAAAGCGGGGGGTAGTGAGCAGTTCTTC; cdr3_aa: CASKAGGSEQFF
j_call: TRBJ2-4; cdr3_length: 16; clone_size: -; d_call: -; v_call: TRBV25-1; cdr3_nt: TGTGCCAGCAGTGACCGCAGGAGTAGGGCCAAAAACATTCAGTACTTC; cdr3_aa: CASSDRRSRAKNIQYF
j_call: TRBJ2-2; cdr3_length: 15; clone_size: few; d_call: -; v_call: TRBV7-9; cdr3_nt: TGTGCCAGCAGCCCCCAGGGTCGAGACACCGGGGAGCTGTTTTTT; cdr3_aa: CASSPQGRDTGELFF
j_call: TRBJ1-5; cdr3_length: 13; clone_size: -; d_call: TRBD1; v_call: TRBV2; cdr3_nt: TGTGCCAGCAGGGACAGGGTTGGGCAGCCCCAGCATTTT; cdr3_aa: CASRDRVGQPQHF
j_call: TRBJ2-1; cdr3_length: 15; clone_size: -; d_call: TRBD2; v_call: TRBV11-1; cdr3_nt: TGTGCCAGCAGCTTAGGCGGGAGGGCCTACAATGAGCAGTTCTTC; cdr3_aa: CASSLGGRAYNEQFF
j_call: TRBJ2-3; cdr3_length: 16; clone_size: few; d_call: -; v_call: TRBV5-1; cdr3_nt: TGCGCCAGCAGCCTACCGACTAGTACTAGCACAGATACGCAGTATTTT; cdr3_aa: CASSLPTSTSTDTQYF